A selection of T cell receptor beta chains follows, all from one sample in a study of blood T cells in healthy people across ages. MiXCR, applied by TCRdb to the 5' RACE reads, yields one record per CDR3 protein. Altogether approximately 810,000 distinct CDR3 sequences are present, 25% to 30% being singletons, with the ten largest covering 15% to 20%. Sequencing used blood. The receptors originated from a woman older than 75 in good health. The CDR3 runs from the conserved cysteine through the conserved F or W. Each record gives: J gene, D gene, clone size, V gene, CDR3 protein, CDR3 DNA. A D gene is named only where the DNA matches it firmly. A clone size is listed for some rows: how often the clone was seen (once, few, many), or a class if it is expanded.

TRBJ1-2	-	many	TRBV11-2	CASSLISRSNYGYTF	TGTGCCAGCAGCTTAATTTCCAGATCTAACTATGGCTACACCTTC
TRBJ2-1	-	many	TRBV5-5	CASTRRGEGGYNEQFF	TGTGCCAGCACCCGGAGGGGCGAGGGAGGTTACAATGAGCAGTTCTTC
TRBJ2-5	TRBD2	few	TRBV12-3/TRBV12-4	CASSPAGGGQETQYF	TGTGCCAGCAGTCCCGCGGGCGGGGGGCAAGAGACCCAGTACTTC
TRBJ1-2	-	-	TRBV19	CASSTVPSRTVNYGYTF	TGTGCCAGTAGTACCGTCCCCTCGAGGACGGTTAACTATGGCTACACCTTC
TRBJ2-3	TRBD2	few	TRBV30	CACTSGGSTDTQYF	TGTGCCTGTACTAGCGGGGGGTCGACAGATACGCAGTATTTT
TRBJ2-4	-	many	TRBV7-2	CASSNNRAKNIQYF	TGTGCCAGCAGCAACAACAGGGCTAAAAACATTCAGTACTTC
TRBJ1-2	TRBD1	many	TRBV7-2	CASSPRLQGGRGYTF	TGTGCCAGCAGCCCTCGTTTACAGGGGGGACGGGGCTACACCTTC
TRBJ2-3	-	-	TRBV24-1	CATSSAVSTDTQYF	TGTGCCACCAGTTCAGCGGTCAGCACAGATACGCAGTATTTT
TRBJ2-4	-	many	TRBV12-3/TRBV12-4	CASSPLRSGAGQYF	TGTGCCAGCAGTCCCCTCCGGTCGGGGGCTGGTCAGTACTTC
TRBJ1-2	-	many	TRBV6-2/TRBV6-3	CASRDPLGRDYGYTF	TGTGCCAGCAGAGATCCCTTGGGCAGGGACTATGGCTACACCTTC
TRBJ1-6	TRBD1	few	TRBV12-3/TRBV12-4	CASSRQGADSSPLHF	TGTGCCAGCAGCAGACAGGGGGCCGATAGTTCACCCCTCCACTTT
TRBJ2-1	TRBD1	many	TRBV5-1	CASSLGTGGNNEQFF	TGCGCCAGCAGCTTGGGGACAGGGGGAAACAATGAGCAGTTCTTC
TRBJ1-2	-	few	TRBV28	CASSFASAGRGYTF	TGTGCCAGCAGTTTCGCTTCGGCAGGTCGCGGCTACACCTTC
TRBJ2-3	-	few	TRBV2	CASSEWDSSTQYF	TGTGCCAGCAGTGAGTGGGACTCCTCCACGCAGTATTTT
TRBJ1-1	-	few	TRBV20-1	CSASANPGRRTEAFF	TGCAGTGCTAGCGCGAACCCAGGGCGTCGGACTGAAGCTTTCTTT
TRBJ1-1	TRBD1	-	TRBV3-1	CTSSQRTGEAFF	TGTACCAGCAGCCAGAGGACAGGGGAGGCTTTCTTT
TRBJ2-1	TRBD2	-	TRBV6-6	CASSGGGGNNEQFF	TGTGCCAGCAGTGGCGGGGGGGGAAACAATGAGCAGTTCTTC
TRBJ2-3	-	many	TRBV24-1	CATSEFTGRQYF	TGTGCCACCAGTGAGTTTACAGGGAGGCAGTATTTT
TRBJ2-7	-	many	TRBV21-1	CASSSRDSRKEQYF	TGTGCCAGCAGCAGCCGGGACTCGCGCAAAGAGCAGTACTTC
TRBJ2-1	-	few	TRBV28	CATRRAPGEQFF	TGTGCCACCCGGCGGGCGCCGGGTGAGCAGTTCTTC
TRBJ2-5	-	medium-sized	TRBV29-1	CSVKNGETQYF	TGCAGCGTTAAAAACGGGGAGACCCAGTACTTC
TRBJ1-2	-	many	TRBV6-5	CASSYRGWAYGYTF	TGTGCCAGCAGTTACCGGGGGTGGGCCTATGGCTACACCTTC
TRBJ2-5	-	-	TRBV11-3	CASRQFGGVGETQYF	TGTGCCAGCAGACAATTTGGAGGGGTGGGAGAGACCCAGTACTTC